This T cell receptor beta chain came from a study of human T cells and chemical hapten exposure. Time point defined: patch test 1, 2 weeks after DPC sensitization. Treatment indicated: therapeutic diphenylcyclopropenone sensitization with weekly scalp DPC. Researchers extracted total RNA from unfractionated whole blood. Unique molecular identifiers were attached to individual cDNA molecules during library preparation. TCRdb ran MiXCR on the RACE reads and lists one entry per CDR3 protein. Here the sample spans some 94,000 distinct CDR3 sequences, 9.5% to 15% being singletons. Overall study results and limits: As the donors had alopecia, their immune response may differ from healthy people's. TCRs at high frequency, those above 1 in 1000, did not change with DPC sensitization.

This clonotype was recorded a few times. Its antigen is still unknown. Sequencing was performed on whole blood, taken in connection with sensitization to the hapten diphenylcyclopropenone (DPC). This clonotype originated in a woman between 35 and 50 years old with alopecia areata. Some clones in this sample may be carry-over from other donors' samples.

The CDR3 nucleotides read TGCAGTGGATTACACGACACTGAAGCTTTCTTT. This sequence encodes CSGLHDTEAFF. This chain joins TRBV20-1 and TRBJ1-1; D is unresolved. Looked up from germline, CDR1 is DFQATT and CDR2 is SNEGSKA (reference sequence). The CDR3 is 11 residues long. V lost 7 bases to trimming and J lost 3 bases, with 9 bases between them.